These T cell receptor beta chains were read from a single sample in a study of T cell repertoires in cytomegalovirus infection. TCRdb analysed the reads with MiXCR anew, one entry per CDR3 protein. Of some 230,000 distinct CDR3 sequences in the sample, over 20% were seen once. Sequencing input: CD8+ T cells from PBMCs. The receptors shown here come from a human donor in good health (CMV status not recorded). Some clones in this sample may be carry-over from other donors' samples. Each CDR3 is given with its conserved first and last residue. The order of the fields is V gene, D gene, clone size, J gene, CDR3 protein, CDR3 DNA. D genes are given only for firm matches. Expanded clones get a size class; other rows say once, few or many, or leave the size out.

V gene: TRBV28; D gene: TRBD1; clone size: NA; J gene: TRBJ1-1; CDR3 protein: CASTDRYLALAEAFF; CDR3 DNA: TGTGCCAGCACGGACAGGTATCTCGCTCTCGCTGAAGCTTTCTTT
V gene: TRBV7-9; D gene: TRBD1; clone size: many; J gene: TRBJ2-5; CDR3 protein: CASSRTGGVEETQYF; CDR3 DNA: TGTGCCAGCAGCCGTACAGGGGGCGTAGAGGAGACCCAGTACTTC
V gene: TRBV12-3/TRBV12-4; D gene: TRBD2; clone size: once; J gene: TRBJ2-3; CDR3 protein: CASSLTLAGGGGTDTQYF; CDR3 DNA: TGTGCCAGCAGTTTAACCCTAGCGGGGGGGGGGGGTACAGATACGCAGTATTTT
V gene: TRBV5-4; D gene: NA; clone size: NA; J gene: TRBJ1-6; CDR3 protein: CASSPDSLGAPLHF; CDR3 DNA: TGTGCCAGCAGCCCGGACAGTTTAGGGGCACCCCTCCACTTT
V gene: TRBV27; D gene: NA; clone size: few; J gene: TRBJ2-1; CDR3 protein: CASSFGRDSYNEQFF; CDR3 DNA: TGTGCCAGCAGTTTCGGAAGGGATTCCTACAATGAGCAGTTCTTC
V gene: TRBV6-4; D gene: NA; clone size: NA; J gene: TRBJ2-2; CDR3 protein: CASSDLPGVNTGELFF; CDR3 DNA: TGTGCCAGCAGTGACCTCCCAGGAGTAAACACCGGGGAGCTGTTTTTT
V gene: TRBV12-3/TRBV12-4; D gene: NA; clone size: few; J gene: TRBJ2-5; CDR3 protein: CASSFWDTQETQYF; CDR3 DNA: TGTGCCAGCAGTTTTTGGGACACTCAAGAGACCCAGTACTTC
V gene: TRBV2; D gene: NA; clone size: few; J gene: TRBJ2-1; CDR3 protein: CASSEGAVSYNEQFF; CDR3 DNA: TGTGCCAGCAGTGAGGGGGCCGTCAGTTACAATGAGCAGTTCTTC
V gene: TRBV7-8; D gene: NA; clone size: many; J gene: TRBJ2-3; CDR3 protein: CASSLRGGSSTDTQYF; CDR3 DNA: TGTGCCAGCAGCCTCCGCGGGGGCTCTAGCACAGATACGCAGTATTTT
V gene: TRBV28; D gene: NA; clone size: NA; J gene: TRBJ2-6; CDR3 protein: CASIPNRVSGANVLTF; CDR3 DNA: TGTGCCAGCATCCCCAACAGGGTTTCTGGGGCCAACGTCCTGACTTTC
V gene: TRBV12-3/TRBV12-4; D gene: NA; clone size: NA; J gene: TRBJ2-6; CDR3 protein: CASNQGGTGANVLTF; CDR3 DNA: TGTGCCAGCAACCAGGGGGGGACTGGGGCCAACGTCCTGACTTTC
V gene: TRBV7-9; D gene: NA; clone size: few; J gene: TRBJ1-4; CDR3 protein: CASSPDGIKLFF; CDR3 DNA: TGTGCCAGCAGCCCGGACGGAATAAAACTGTTTTTT
V gene: TRBV7-2; D gene: NA; clone size: many; J gene: TRBJ1-5; CDR3 protein: CASSLSRDGFQPQHF; CDR3 DNA: TGTGCCAGCAGCTTAAGCAGGGACGGCTTTCAGCCCCAGCATTTT
V gene: TRBV28; D gene: TRBD2; clone size: once; J gene: TRBJ2-3; CDR3 protein: CASSLPASGGSFTDTQYF; CDR3 DNA: TGTGCCAGCAGTTTACCAGCTAGCGGGGGGTCTTTCACAGATACGCAGTATTTT
V gene: TRBV5-1; D gene: NA; clone size: few; J gene: TRBJ2-5; CDR3 protein: CASSSGNLAAETQYF; CDR3 DNA: TGCGCCAGCAGCTCCGGCAACCTAGCAGCCGAGACCCAGTACTTC
V gene: TRBV27; D gene: NA; clone size: NA; J gene: TRBJ2-1; CDR3 protein: CASSLFRGYNEQFF; CDR3 DNA: TGTGCCAGCAGTTTATTTCGGGGCTACAATGAGCAGTTCTTC
V gene: TRBV28; D gene: NA; clone size: NA; J gene: TRBJ1-4; CDR3 protein: CASSSGLSEKLFF; CDR3 DNA: TGTGCCAGCAGTTCAGGGCTAAGTGAAAAACTGTTTTTT
V gene: TRBV6-5; D gene: TRBD1; clone size: few; J gene: TRBJ1-1; CDR3 protein: CASSYETGGPEAFF; CDR3 DNA: TGTGCCAGCAGTTACGAGACAGGGGGACCGGAAGCTTTCTTT
V gene: TRBV5-5; D gene: NA; clone size: many; J gene: TRBJ1-1; CDR3 protein: CASSPISTGSTEAFF; CDR3 DNA: TGTGCCAGCAGCCCGATATCTACAGGGTCTACTGAAGCTTTCTTT
V gene: TRBV20-1; D gene: TRBD2; clone size: many; J gene: TRBJ2-1; CDR3 protein: CSARPGLADSSSYNEQFF; CDR3 DNA: TGCAGTGCGCGTCCGGGACTAGCGGACTCCAGCTCCTACAATGAGCAGTTCTTC
V gene: TRBV7-9; D gene: TRBD2; clone size: many; J gene: TRBJ2-1; CDR3 protein: CASSAPGLAGRDNEQFF; CDR3 DNA: TGTGCCAGCAGCGCTCCGGGACTAGCGGGAAGAGACAATGAGCAGTTCTTC
V gene: TRBV7-9; D gene: NA; clone size: few; J gene: TRBJ1-6; CDR3 protein: CASSTTGPESPLHF; CDR3 DNA: TGTGCCAGCAGCACAACAGGGCCGGAATCACCCCTCCACTTT
V gene: TRBV9; D gene: TRBD1; clone size: NA; J gene: TRBJ2-2; CDR3 protein: CASSSRDRGPTTGELFF; CDR3 DNA: TGTGCCAGCAGCTCCCGGGACAGGGGGCCGACCACCGGGGAGCTGTTTTTT
V gene: TRBV27; D gene: NA; clone size: many; J gene: TRBJ1-6; CDR3 protein: CASSLSGTSNSPLHF; CDR3 DNA: TGTGCCAGCAGTTTATCCGGGACAAGCAATTCACCCCTCCACTTT
V gene: TRBV28; D gene: TRBD1; clone size: NA; J gene: TRBJ1-6; CDR3 protein: CASSRGQGYSPLHF; CDR3 DNA: TGTGCCAGCAGTCGCGGACAGGGTTATTCACCCCTCCACTTT
V gene: TRBV7-8; D gene: TRBD1; clone size: large; J gene: TRBJ1-3; CDR3 protein: CASSLGTGGNTIYF; CDR3 DNA: TGTGCCAGCAGCTTAGGGACAGGCGGAAACACCATATATTTT
V gene: TRBV7-9; D gene: NA; clone size: NA; J gene: TRBJ2-7; CDR3 protein: CASSLGSDGYEQYF; CDR3 DNA: TGTGCCAGCAGCTTAGGCTCGGACGGCTACGAGCAGTACTTC
V gene: TRBV2; D gene: NA; clone size: few; J gene: TRBJ2-5; CDR3 protein: CASSETPSQAETQYF; CDR3 DNA: TGTGCCAGCAGTGAAACCCCTTCCCAGGCAGAGACCCAGTACTTC
V gene: TRBV7-9; D gene: TRBD1; clone size: many; J gene: TRBJ1-2; CDR3 protein: CASSSDRVSLLEGYTF; CDR3 DNA: TGTGCCAGCAGCTCGGACAGGGTGTCTTTATTGGAAGGCTACACCTTC
V gene: TRBV2; D gene: NA; clone size: few; J gene: TRBJ1-6; CDR3 protein: CASSGQNSPLHF; CDR3 DNA: TGTGCCAGCAGTGGGCAGAATTCACCCCTCCACTTT
V gene: TRBV6-2/TRBV6-3; D gene: NA; clone size: few; J gene: TRBJ2-3; CDR3 protein: CASSYGGGGAATQYF; CDR3 DNA: TGTGCCAGCAGTTACGGGGGGGGCGGCGCGGCTACGCAGTATTTT
V gene: TRBV6-1; D gene: NA; clone size: few; J gene: TRBJ2-7; CDR3 protein: CASSAERVYEQYF; CDR3 DNA: TGTGCCAGCAGTGCCGAAAGGGTCTACGAGCAGTACTTC
V gene: TRBV20-1; D gene: TRBD1; clone size: NA; J gene: TRBJ2-7; CDR3 protein: CSASGTGNTYEQYF; CDR3 DNA: TGCAGTGCTAGCGGGACAGGGAACACCTACGAGCAGTACTTC
V gene: TRBV6-1; D gene: NA; clone size: many; J gene: TRBJ1-1; CDR3 protein: CASTEYKNRDTEAFF; CDR3 DNA: TGTGCCAGCACCGAATATAAGAACAGGGACACTGAAGCTTTCTTT
V gene: TRBV6-1; D gene: TRBD2; clone size: NA; J gene: TRBJ2-2; CDR3 protein: CASSPPGGITGELFF; CDR3 DNA: TGTGCCAGCAGTCCTCCGGGGGGTATCACCGGGGAGCTGTTTTTT
V gene: TRBV2; D gene: NA; clone size: many; J gene: TRBJ2-7; CDR3 protein: CASSELTINYEQYF; CDR3 DNA: TGTGCCAGCAGTGAATTAACAATAAACTACGAGCAGTACTTC
V gene: TRBV15; D gene: NA; clone size: few; J gene: TRBJ2-5; CDR3 protein: CATSRVQDPETQYF; CDR3 DNA: TGTGCCACCAGCAGAGTTCAGGATCCAGAGACCCAGTACTTC
V gene: TRBV6-1; D gene: NA; clone size: many; J gene: TRBJ1-6; CDR3 protein: CASNLLSSYNSPLHF; CDR3 DNA: TGTGCCAGCAATCTCTTGAGCTCCTATAATTCACCCCTCCACTTT
V gene: TRBV6-4; D gene: NA; clone size: NA; J gene: TRBJ2-2; CDR3 protein: CARPGSGELFF; CDR3 DNA: TGTGCGCGCCCGGGCAGCGGGGAGCTGTTTTTT
V gene: TRBV19; D gene: NA; clone size: few; J gene: TRBJ1-1; CDR3 protein: CASSIIAGMDTEAFF; CDR3 DNA: TGTGCCAGTAGTATCATCGCGGGGATGGACACTGAAGCTTTCTTT
V gene: TRBV9; D gene: NA; clone size: NA; J gene: TRBJ1-2; CDR3 protein: CASSGAGYTF; CDR3 DNA: TGTGCCAGCTCGGGGGCCGGCTACACCTTC
V gene: TRBV7-9; D gene: NA; clone size: few; J gene: TRBJ1-6; CDR3 protein: CASSPPGRASPLHF; CDR3 DNA: TGTGCCAGCAGCCCACCCGGGAGGGCATCACCCCTCCACTTT
V gene: TRBV29-1; D gene: NA; clone size: once; J gene: TRBJ2-1; CDR3 protein: CSAYVVSPNEQFF; CDR3 DNA: TGCAGCGCCTACGTGGTATCCCCCAATGAGCAGTTCTTC
V gene: TRBV12-3/TRBV12-4; D gene: NA; clone size: many; J gene: TRBJ1-5; CDR3 protein: CASSLGSDSNQPQHF; CDR3 DNA: TGTGCCAGCAGTTTGGGCAGCGATAGCAATCAGCCCCAGCATTTT
V gene: TRBV11-2; D gene: NA; clone size: many; J gene: TRBJ2-3; CDR3 protein: CASSLYSVDTQYF; CDR3 DNA: TGTGCCAGCAGCTTGTACTCAGTGGATACGCAGTATTTT
V gene: TRBV2; D gene: NA; clone size: NA; J gene: TRBJ2-7; CDR3 protein: CASSERPDYEQYF; CDR3 DNA: TGTGCCAGCAGTGAACGGCCAGACTACGAGCAGTACTTC
V gene: TRBV28; D gene: NA; clone size: once; J gene: TRBJ1-6; CDR3 protein: CATRPPSYNSPLHF; CDR3 DNA: TGTGCCACCCGACCCCCCAGCTATAATTCACCCCTCCACTTT
V gene: TRBV2; D gene: NA; clone size: NA; J gene: TRBJ1-2; CDR3 protein: CASSPTVDYGYTF; CDR3 DNA: TGTGCCAGCAGCCCGACAGTTGACTATGGCTACACCTTC